The 25 T cell receptor beta chains below come from one sample, sequenced in a study of T cell repertoires in cytomegalovirus infection. TCRdb called the reads again in MiXCR, with one record for every CDR3 protein. The table lists more than 400,000 distinct CDR3 sequences, around 27% of them singletons. Sequenced material: PBMCs. The origin of the receptors is a human donor in good health (CMV status not recorded). Some clones in this sample may be carry-over from other donors' samples.

The chain recombines TRBV28 with TRBJ2-2; 9 bases line up with TRBD2. This CDR3 is 16 amino acids long. CDR1 MDHEN and CDR2 SYDVKM come from the germline V gene. The trim removed 5 bases at V and 5 bases at J, leaving 9 bases unmatched. CDR3 coding DNA: TGTGCCAGCAGTCTACTAGCGGGTGGAGGGACCGGGGAGCTGTTTTTT. It encodes CASSLLAGGGTGELFF.

This clonotype was observed a few times. This chain links TRBV15 with TRBJ2-3; 9 bases are shared with TRBD1. Per the germline V gene, CDR1 is LNHNV and CDR2 is YYDKDF (reference sequence). The V and J ends lost 3 bases and 6 bases, in that order; junction bases with no gene match: 7. CDR3 length: 15 residues. CDR3 in amino acids: CATSRAGQGSDTQYF. The CDR3 DNA sequence: TGTGCCACCAGCAGGGCGGGACAGGGCAGCGATACGCAGTATTTT.

This clonotype was seen more than once but under ten times. The V call is TRBV7-9, the J call TRBJ2-7; D remains unclear. V shed 4 bases and J shed 2 bases, with 18 bases lying between them. The CDR3 consists of 16 residues. The germline gives CDR1 SEHNR, CDR2 FQNEAQ (reference sequence). This CDR3 reads CASSSVNGVRAYEQYF. CDR3 DNA: TGTGCCAGCAGCTCCGTAAACGGTGTCAGAGCCTACGAGCAGTACTTC.

The rearrangement uses TRBV28 and TRBJ2-1; either TRBD1 or TRBD2 may fit D (6 bases each). The V gene lost 2 bases and the J gene lost 12 bases, with 17 bases spanning the gap. This CDR3 has 14 residues. Germline V gene sequence: CDR1 MDHEN, CDR2 SYDVKM. The CDR3 spells CASSLTGTSKGQFF. Here the CDR3 DNA reads TGTGCCAGCAGTTTAACAGGGACTTCTAAAGGGCAGTTCTTC.

The gene calls are TRBV11-2 and TRBJ2-3; 11 nucleotides agree with TRBD2. The junction had 8 bases not matched to a gene; V was cut back by 4 bases and J by 2 bases. The CDR3 is 17 amino acids. Germline V CDR1 and CDR2: SGHAT, FQNNGV. CDR3 loop: CASSSNRLAGSTDTQYF. CDR3 bases: TGTGCCAGCAGCTCAAACAGACTAGCGGGATCCACAGATACGCAGTATTTT.

The chain uses TRBV20-1 and TRBJ1-1, with a possible D match to TRBD1 (5 bases). The CDR3 loop spans 13 amino acids. CDR1 is DFQATT, CDR2 SNEGSKA, per germline (reference sequence). Trimming cost V 8 bases and J 11 bases, with 24 bases left between them. CDR3 amino acids: CSFRDKGQVGAFF. The CDR3 DNA sequence: TGCAGTTTTAGGGATAAGGGGCAGGTCGGGGCTTTCTTT.

The gene calls are TRBV5-6 and TRBJ2-3; D remains unclear. The V gene's germline CDR1 is SGHDT and CDR2 YYEEEE. Trimming took off 3 bases at V and 9 bases at J, with 11 bases between the two ends. This CDR3 has 12 residues. CDR3 DNA: TGTGCCAGCAGCTCCCGCGACGGAACGCAGTATTTT. Its protein is CASSSRDGTQYF.

V usage is TRBV6-2 or TRBV6-3 and J usage is TRBJ2-1; 12 bases are a match to TRBD2. V gave up 6 bases and J gave up 3 bases; unmatched junction bases: 6. Germline V CDR1 and CDR2: MNHEY, SVGEGT. The CDR3 is 16 residues long. In DNA form, the CDR3 reads TGTGCCAGCAGAACGCAGACTAGCGGGAGCTACAATGAGCAGTTCTTC. It specifies CASRTQTSGSYNEQFF.

As concerns this clonotype: Germline and junction disagree at one end, which may indicate a read error. The chain joins TRBV28 to TRBJ2-7; D is unresolved. The CDR3 is 11 amino acids. Germline V gene lookup returns CDR1 MDHEN and CDR2 SYDVKM. DNA of the CDR3: TGTACCAGCAGTTTAGGCCAAGGGCAGTACTTC. It encodes CTSSLGQGQYF.

This clonotype was observed many times. The rearrangement links TRBV7-2 to TRBJ2-1; D unclear. The CDR3 runs 15 residues. Looked up from germline, CDR1 is SGHTA and CDR2 is FQGNSA. Trimming stripped 5 bases from V and 6 bases from J, with 17 bases between. CDR3 nucleotides: TGTGCCAGCAGCCCGGGCCAGATAGGAACCAATGAGCAGTTCTTC. As protein: CASSPGQIGTNEQFF.

The rearrangement links TRBV7-6 to TRBJ2-5, with 10 bases matching TRBD1. Germline loops: CDR1 SGHVS, CDR2 FNYEAQ. This CDR3 is built from 15 residues. V was pared by 5 bases and J by 5 bases, with 8 bases of the junction left unmatched. CDR3 coding DNA: TGTGCCAGCAGCCAACGACAGGGGGCCTGGGAGACCCAGTACTTC. It yields the protein CASSQRQGAWETQYF.

This chain joins TRBV19 and TRBJ1-5, with D tentatively TRBD1 (6 bases). Looked up from germline, CDR1 is LNHDA and CDR2 is SQIVND (reference sequence). The CDR3 consists of 15 residues. V lost 7 bases and J lost 9, with 22 bases in between. CDR3 loop: CASTQAGGGSRPQHF. The CDR3 nucleotides read TGTGCCAGTACCCAGGCGGGGGGCGGTTCTCGGCCCCAGCATTTT.

The chain recombines TRBV11-2 with TRBJ2-1; D not resolved. Trimming pared 1 base from V and 5 bases from J, leaving 12 bases between. This CDR3 comprises 15 residues. In germline, CDR1 is SGHAT, CDR2 FQNNGV. The CDR3 coding sequence is TGTGCCAGCAGCTTAGGAACGCAGCCTAACAATGAGCAGTTCTTC. Amino acid sequence: CASSLGTQPNNEQFF.

The chain joins TRBV7-2 to TRBJ2-5; D possibly corresponds to TRBD2 (6 bases). The CDR3 covers 13 residues. Trimming stripped 5 bases from V and 3 bases from J, with 10 bases between. Germline values: CDR1 SGHTA, CDR2 FQGNSA. The CDR3 is CASSPLAEETQYF. The CDR3, as DNA: TGTGCCAGCAGCCCTTTAGCGGAAGAGACCCAGTACTTC.

The chain recombines TRBV7-9 with TRBJ2-2, with D hard to call. Germline V gene lookup returns CDR1 SEHNR and CDR2 FQNEAQ (reference sequence). There are 14 residues in the CDR3. V gave up 1 base and J gave up 4 bases, with 7 bases separating them. The CDR3 DNA reads as TGTGCCAGCAGCTTAGAAATCGGCACCGGGGAGCTGTTTTTT. Translating gives CASSLEIGTGELFF.

The chain carries TRBV29-1 and TRBJ1-3; no definite D call. Trimming left V 1 base short and J 0 bases short, with 7 bases between. Germline V gene lookup returns CDR1 SQVTM and CDR2 ANQGSEA. The length of the CDR3 is 14 residues. The CDR3 bases are TGCAGCGTTGAAGTAGGAAGCTCTGGAAACACCATATATTTT. This translates into CSVEVGSSGNTIYF.

This clonotype was seen only a few times. This chain joins TRBV11-2 and TRBJ1-2; D remains ambiguous. In germline, CDR1 is SGHAT, CDR2 FQNNGV. This CDR3 has 12 residues. The V end was cut by 5 bases, the J end by 7 bases, with 11 bases between. The CDR3 region has the DNA TGTGCCAGCAGCACTCAAGGGTTTGGCTACACCTTC. It encodes CASSTQGFGYTF.

This clonotype was counted at least ten times. The CDR3 sequence is CASSLVLFQPQHF. In DNA form, the CDR3 reads TGTGCCAGCAGCTTAGTTCTTTTCCAGCCCCAGCATTTT. The chain is built from TRBV7-2 and TRBJ1-5, with D unclear. Looked up from germline, CDR1 is SGHTA and CDR2 is FQGNSA. The V and J ends lost 1 base and 7 bases respectively, with 8 bases between them. CDR3 size: 13 residues.

This clonotype was seen ten or more times. The V gene is TRBV7-2, the J gene TRBJ1-1, with D maybe TRBD1 (6 bases). Germline lookup yields CDR1 SGHTA and CDR2 FQGNSA. V dropped 5 bases and J dropped 3 bases, with 10 bases sitting between them. This CDR3 has 13 residues. CDR3 residues: CASSTRTDTEAFF. The CDR3, as DNA: TGTGCCAGCAGCACCCGGACAGACACTGAAGCTTTCTTT.

The CDR3 here is CSAIKTGGRSYNSPLHF. Here the CDR3 DNA reads TGCAGTGCTATTAAAACGGGGGGGCGATCCTATAATTCACCCCTCCACTTT. This chain uses TRBV20-1 with TRBJ1-6; D perhaps matches TRBD1 (6 bases). The germline V and J ends were trimmed by 4 bases and 1 base, with 17 bases remaining between them. Germline V lookup: CDR1 DFQATT, CDR2 SNEGSKA (reference sequence). The CDR3 totals 17 residues.

This clonotype was counted a few times. The CDR3 DNA sequence: TGTGCCAGCAGTACAGGGGCAAATGAGCAGTTCTTC. Translated: CASSTGANEQFF. This sequence joins TRBV27 and TRBJ2-1; TRBD1 aligns across 7 bases. V shed 5 bases, J shed 7 bases, and the junction held 2 bases outside the gene matches. The CDR3 has 12 amino acids. CDR1 is MNHEY, CDR2 SMNVEV, per germline (reference sequence).

This clonotype turned up a few times. CDR3 residues: CASSRMSAGNEKLFF. For the CDR3, the DNA is TGTGCCAGCAGCCGGATGTCGGCAGGGAATGAAAAACTGTTTTTT. The V and J genes are TRBV2 and TRBJ1-4, with TRBD1 as a possible D gene (5 bases). This CDR3 has 15 amino acids. V was pared by 6 bases and J by 5 bases, with 16 bases between. CDR1 is SNHLY and CDR2 is FYNNEI in the germline V gene.

Only a few counts were recorded for this clonotype. The J gene is TRBJ2-5, the V gene TRBV4-1; 13 bases align to TRBD2. With V trimmed by 1 base and J by 5 bases, 4 bases remained unmatched. Germline assignment: CDR1 MGHRA and CDR2 YSYEKL. The CDR3 has 16 amino acids. This chain's CDR3 is CASSQGTSGSWETQYF. In DNA form, the CDR3 reads TGCGCCAGCAGCCAAGGGACTAGCGGGAGTTGGGAGACCCAGTACTTC.

The V call is TRBV7-2, the J call TRBJ2-5, with D perhaps matching TRBD1 (6 bases). The length of the CDR3 is 17 residues. Germline CDR1 is SGHTA and CDR2 is FQGNSA. The ends were cut back, 4 bases at V and 5 bases at J, with 23 bases in the middle. CDR3 sequence reads: CASSSAPSGSRGETQYF. DNA for the CDR3: TGTGCCAGCAGCTCAGCCCCCTCGGGATCTAGGGGGGAGACCCAGTACTTC.

The chain couples TRBV7-9 to TRBJ2-3; TRBD2 agrees at 11 bases. The CDR3 loop spans 15 amino acids. Germline loops: CDR1 SEHNR, CDR2 FQNEAQ (reference sequence). V shed 4 bases and J 6 bases; nucleotides not matched to a gene: 6. The CDR3 DNA sequence: TGTGCCAGCAGCTCACTAGCGGGGGCAGCGGATACGCAGTATTTT. This gives the protein CASSSLAGAADTQYF.